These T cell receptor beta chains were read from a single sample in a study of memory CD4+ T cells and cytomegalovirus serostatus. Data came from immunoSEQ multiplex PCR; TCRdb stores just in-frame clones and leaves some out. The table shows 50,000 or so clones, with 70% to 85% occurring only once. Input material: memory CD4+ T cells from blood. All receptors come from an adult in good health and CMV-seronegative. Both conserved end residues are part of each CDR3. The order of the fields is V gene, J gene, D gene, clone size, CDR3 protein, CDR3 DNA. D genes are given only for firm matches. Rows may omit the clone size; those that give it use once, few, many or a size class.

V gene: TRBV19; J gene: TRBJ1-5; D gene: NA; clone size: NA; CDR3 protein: CASSSLRGGSAGNQPQHF; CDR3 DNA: TGTGCCAGTAGTTCTCTACGCGGGGGTTCGGCCGGTAATCAGCCCCAGCATTTT
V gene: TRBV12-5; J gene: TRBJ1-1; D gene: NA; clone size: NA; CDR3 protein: CASGLTRIGRNTEAFF; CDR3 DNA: TGTGCTAGTGGTTTGACTCGGATAGGGCGAAACACTGAAGCTTTCTTT
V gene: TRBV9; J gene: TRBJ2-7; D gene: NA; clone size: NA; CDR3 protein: CASSVVSGSEQYF; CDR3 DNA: TGTGCCAGCAGCGTAGTTTCAGGGAGCGAGCAGTACTTC
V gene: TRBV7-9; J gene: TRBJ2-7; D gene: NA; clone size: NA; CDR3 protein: CASSLDLSGGEQYF; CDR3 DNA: TGTGCCAGCAGCTTAGATTTATCAGGAGGCGAGCAGTACTTC
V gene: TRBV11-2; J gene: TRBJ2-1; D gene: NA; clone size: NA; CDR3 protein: CASSLDHLARFF; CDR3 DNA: TGTGCCAGCAGCTTAGATCACCTGGCCCGGTTCTTC
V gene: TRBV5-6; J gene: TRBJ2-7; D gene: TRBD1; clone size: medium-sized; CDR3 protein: CASSPGTGYREQYF; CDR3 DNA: TGTGCCAGCAGCCCCGGGACAGGGTACCGCGAGCAGTACTTC
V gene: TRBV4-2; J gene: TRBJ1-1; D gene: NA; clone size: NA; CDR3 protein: CASSLVPDGGTEAFF; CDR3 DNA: TGTGCCAGCAGCTTGGTTCCCGACGGGGGAACTGAAGCTTTCTTT
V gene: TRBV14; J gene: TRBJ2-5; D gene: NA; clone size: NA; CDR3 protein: CASSQENQETQYF; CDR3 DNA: TGTGCCAGCAGCCAAGAAAACCAAGAGACCCAGTACTTC
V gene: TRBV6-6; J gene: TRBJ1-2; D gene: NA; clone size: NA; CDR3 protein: CASSYSGWGYGYTF; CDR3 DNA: TGTGCCAGCAGTTACTCAGGGTGGGGCTATGGCTACACCTTC
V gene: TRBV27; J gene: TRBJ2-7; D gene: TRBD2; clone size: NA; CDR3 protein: CASSLSYVGLANSYEQYF; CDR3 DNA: TGTGCCAGCAGTTTAAGTTATGTGGGACTAGCGAACTCCTACGAGCAGTACTTC
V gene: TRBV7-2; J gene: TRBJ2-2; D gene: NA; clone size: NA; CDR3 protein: CASSPPGPGELFF; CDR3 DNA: TGTGCCAGCAGCCCTCCGGGGCCCGGGGAGCTGTTTTTT
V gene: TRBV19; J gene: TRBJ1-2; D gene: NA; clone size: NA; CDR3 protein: CASSLSTGGYGYTF; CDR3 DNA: TGTGCCAGTAGTCTTTCGACCGGAGGCTATGGCTACACCTTC
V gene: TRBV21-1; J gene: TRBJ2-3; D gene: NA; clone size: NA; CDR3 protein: CASSKDGTSGRADTDTQYF; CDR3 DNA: TGTGCCAGCAGCAAAGATGGGACTAGCGGGAGGGCCGACACAGATACGCAGTATTTT
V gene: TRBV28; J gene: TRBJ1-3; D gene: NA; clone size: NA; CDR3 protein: CAGHSQGEHGNTIYF; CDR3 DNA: TGTGCCGGGCATTCTCAGGGAGAACACGGAAACACCATATATTTT
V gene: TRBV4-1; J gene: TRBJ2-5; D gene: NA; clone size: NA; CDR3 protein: CASSEAGGAKTQYF; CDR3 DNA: TGCGCCAGCAGCGAAGCTGGGGGGGCGAAGACCCAGTACTTC
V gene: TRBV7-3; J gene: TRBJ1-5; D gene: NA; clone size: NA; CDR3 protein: CASSLERDQPQHF; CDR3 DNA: TGTGCCAGCAGCCTGGAAAGGGATCAGCCCCAGCATTTT
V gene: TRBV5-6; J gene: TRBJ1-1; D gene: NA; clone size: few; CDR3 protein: CASSFIENTEAFF; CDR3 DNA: TGTGCCAGCAGCTTCATAGAGAACACTGAAGCTTTCTTT
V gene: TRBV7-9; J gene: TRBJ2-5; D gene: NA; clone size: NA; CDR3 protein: CASSLGLGWLETQYF; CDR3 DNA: TGTGCCAGCAGCTTAGGTCTAGGCTGGCTGGAGACCCAGTACTTC
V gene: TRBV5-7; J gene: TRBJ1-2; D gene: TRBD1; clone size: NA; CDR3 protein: CASSLQGAQGYTF; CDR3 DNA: TGTGCCAGCAGCTTGCAGGGGGCGCAAGGCTACACCTTC
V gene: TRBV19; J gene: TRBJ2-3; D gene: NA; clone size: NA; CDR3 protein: CASSNSGRGDTQYF; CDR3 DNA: TGTGCCAGTAGTAATAGCGGCAGGGGAGATACGCAGTATTTT